This T cell receptor beta chain was sequenced in a study of OX40 agonist ivuxolimab in advanced cancers. Study-level background: At 0.01 to 10 mg/kg, ivuxolimab was administered intravenously to patients every 2 weeks. Two patients with cutaneous melanoma and one with hepatocellular carcinoma, three in total, showed partial responses.

Trimming cost V 6 bases and J 2 bases, with 11 bases left between them. Germline V gives CDR1 SGHTA, CDR2 FQGNSA. The CDR3 length is 13 residues. Clones were sequenced by immunoSEQ multiplex PCR, and TCRdb holds only the in-frame ones, with some missing. This table holds some 46,000 clones, approximately 86% found once. Blood sampling took place at baseline, cycle 4 day 1, and cycle 7 day 1. The origin of this receptor is an adult with an advanced solid tumor such as melanoma, head and neck, liver or kidney cancer. V usage is TRBV7-2 and J usage is TRBJ2-7; no firm D call. The source was CD4+ or CD8+ T cells sorted from blood, collected in a trial of the OX40 agonist ivuxolimab. Here the CDR3 reads CASRTEGPYEQYF. DNA of the CDR3: TGTGCCAGCAGGACGGAAGGTCCCTACGAGCAGTACTTC.